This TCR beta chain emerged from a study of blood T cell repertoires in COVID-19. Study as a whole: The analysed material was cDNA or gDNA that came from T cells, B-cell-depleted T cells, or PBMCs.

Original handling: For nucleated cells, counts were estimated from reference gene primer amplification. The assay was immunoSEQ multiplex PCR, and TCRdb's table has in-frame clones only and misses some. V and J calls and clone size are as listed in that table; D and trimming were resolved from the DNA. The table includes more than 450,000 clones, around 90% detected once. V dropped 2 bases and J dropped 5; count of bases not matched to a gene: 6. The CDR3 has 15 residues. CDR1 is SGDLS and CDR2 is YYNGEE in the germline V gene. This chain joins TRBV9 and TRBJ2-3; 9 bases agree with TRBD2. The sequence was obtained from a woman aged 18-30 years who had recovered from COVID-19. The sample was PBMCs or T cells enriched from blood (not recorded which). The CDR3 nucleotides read TGTGCCAGCAGCGTTTCTAGCGGGGCTAAAGATACGCAGTATTTT. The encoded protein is CASSVSSGAKDTQYF.